The next 26 T cell receptor beta chains were all read from a single sample in a study of a mutant IDH1 vaccine in newly diagnosed glioma. These TCRs are of unknown antigen specificity. Sequencing used immunoSEQ multiplex PCR; TCRdb keeps in-frame clones, though not all of them. The table has fewer than 30,000 clones, roughly 85% seen once. Regarding time point: week 35, safety follow-up. Every vaccine dose comprised 300 ug of mutant IDH1 20-mer peptide plus topical imiquimod. The starting material was PBMCs, obtained from a glioma patient whose treatment included an IDH1 peptide vaccine. The receptor source for this set is a man aged 25 to 40 with glioma.

The chain recombines TRBV29-1 with TRBJ2-1; D possibly corresponds to TRBD2 (6 bases). Germline V gene sequence: CDR1 SQVTM, CDR2 ANQGSEA. The CDR3 consists of 15 residues. The V gene lost 6 bases and the J gene lost 7 bases, with 22 bases spanning the gap. CDR3 nucleotides: TGCAGCGTCCCCTCCCCCTCTCTAGCGAGAAATGAGCAGTTCTTC. This encodes CSVPSPSLARNEQFF.

The chain uses TRBV4-3 and TRBJ2-1; TRBD2 matches 7 bases. CDR1 and CDR2 (germline): LGHNA, YSLEER. The length of the CDR3 is 15 residues. Trimming removed 1 base from V and 2 bases from J; junction bases left unmatched: 2. This CDR3 is CASSQGGRAYNEQFF. DNA of the CDR3: TGCGCCAGCAGCCAAGGGGGGAGGGCCTACAATGAGCAGTTCTTC.

The rearrangement joins TRBV30 to TRBJ2-6; D call uncertain. V was pared by 0 bases and J by 0 bases, with 9 bases between. CDR1 and CDR2 from the germline V gene are GTSNPN and SVGIG (reference sequence). The CDR3 has 16 amino acids. The CDR3 here is CAWSVPTDSGANVLTF. In DNA, the CDR3 is TGTGCCTGGAGTGTACCTACCGACTCTGGGGCCAACGTCCTGACTTTC.

The J gene is TRBJ1-4, the V gene TRBV15; no definite D call. The V gene lost 3 bases and the J gene lost 2 bases, with 4 bases spanning the gap. This CDR3 contains 13 residues. Germline CDR1 and CDR2: LNHNV and YYDKDF (reference sequence). The CDR3 is CATSRGTNEKLFF. The CDR3 nucleotides are TGTGCCACCAGCAGGGGCACTAATGAAAAACTGTTTTTT.

The chain carries TRBV15 and TRBJ2-7, with 8 bases lining up with TRBD2. Trimming removed 4 bases from V and 0 bases from J; junction bases left unmatched: 5. The CDR3 covers 15 residues. Germline lookup yields CDR1 LNHNV and CDR2 YYDKDF (reference sequence). DNA of the CDR3: TGTGCCACCAGCACGGGGGGGCTTTCCTCCTACGAGCAGTACTTC. This gives the protein CATSTGGLSSYEQYF.

This clone has only a few counts. CDR3 DNA sequence: TGCAGCGTTGCCGGGGGGCCCACAGATACGCAGTATTTT. It translates to CSVAGGPTDTQYF. This chain connects TRBV29-1 to TRBJ2-3; the D gene is possibly TRBD2 (7 bases). There are 13 residues in the CDR3. The germline V and J ends were trimmed by 4 bases and 2 bases, with 10 bases remaining between them. Germline V CDR1 and CDR2: SQVTM, ANQGSEA.

The rearrangement joins TRBV4-3 to TRBJ2-2; 7 nucleotides align to TRBD1. This CDR3 has 15 residues. V dropped 0 bases and J dropped 4; count of bases not matched to a gene: 2. Germline V lookup: CDR1 LGHNA, CDR2 YSLEER. CDR3: CASSQDHRGTGELFF. The CDR3 nucleotides read TGCGCCAGCAGCCAAGACCACAGGGGCACCGGGGAGCTGTTTTTT.

The rearrangement uses TRBV6-1 and TRBJ1-1, with a weak D call TRBD1 (5 bases). The CDR3 length is 14 residues. Germline V lookup: CDR1 MNHNS, CDR2 SASEGT. Trimming took 10 bases from V and 6 from J, leaving 21 bases between them. CDR3 amino acids: CAILRPGNFPEAFF. The CDR3 DNA sequence: TGTGCCATCTTACGTCCAGGGAATTTCCCTGAAGCTTTCTTT.

V usage is TRBV4-2 and J usage is TRBJ1-1; the D gene is possibly TRBD1 (5 bases). Germline loops: CDR1 LGHNA, CDR2 YNFKEQ. V was clipped by 0 bases and J by 2 bases, with 13 bases between them. CDR3 length: 16 residues. DNA of the CDR3: TGTGCCAGCAGCCAAGATCTAGCAGGGCGAAACACTGAAGCTTTCTTT. Residues: CASSQDLAGRNTEAFF.

This clone was seen once. The gene calls are TRBV27 and TRBJ1-5; D not certain. CDR1 and CDR2 from the germline V gene are MNHEY and SMNVEV (reference sequence). The CDR3 length is 13 residues. Trimming cost V 5 bases and J 5 bases, with 10 bases left between them. CDR3 loop: CASSLLSDQPQHF. The CDR3 bases are TGTGCCAGCAGTCTCTTATCGGATCAGCCCCAGCATTTT.

This clone was counted between two and nine times. The rearrangement links TRBV29-1 to TRBJ1-1, with D uncertain. CDR1 and CDR2 from the germline V gene are SQVTM and ANQGSEA. This CDR3 is built from 12 residues. Trimming cost V 5 bases and J 0 bases, with 7 bases left between them. CDR3 loop: CSVKVMNTEAFF. DNA for the CDR3: TGCAGCGTTAAAGTGATGAACACTGAAGCTTTCTTT.

The chain uses TRBV19 and TRBJ2-2, with D perhaps TRBD2 (7 bases). The CDR3 totals 14 residues. V was clipped by 4 bases and J by 8 bases, with 14 bases between them. Per germline, CDR1 LNHDA and CDR2 SQIVND (reference sequence). The CDR3 loop is CASSRGGAAGELFF. CDR3 coding DNA: TGTGCCAGTAGTAGGGGGGGGGCCGCTGGGGAGCTGTTTTTT. Full variable domain (remainder filled in from reference TRBV19 and TRBJ2-2): DGGITQSPKYLFRKEGQNVTLSCEQNLNHDAMYWYRQDPGQGLRLIYYSQIVNDFQKGDIAEGYSVSREKKESFPLTVTSAQKNPTAFYLCASSRGGAAGELFFGEGSRLTVL.

The rearrangement links TRBV5-1 to TRBJ1-2, with D possibly being TRBD1 (5 bases). V was trimmed by 4 bases and J by 5 bases, leaving 15 bases between them. CDR1 and CDR2 (germline): SGHRS, YFSETQ. This CDR3 is built from 14 residues. The DNA for the CDR3 is TGCGCCAGCAGCATGGGTCAGGGACCTTATGGCTACACCTTC. This translates into CASSMGQGPYGYTF.

The V and J genes are TRBV5-8 and TRBJ1-4; TRBD1 agrees at 7 bases. The CDR3 is made up of 17 amino acids. After removal of 4 bases from V and 7 bases from J, the junction contained 16 bases not matched to a gene. Germline values: CDR1 SGHTS, CDR2 YDEGEE. This chain's CDR3 is CASSLGQRGRLGEKLFF. CDR3 bases: TGTGCCAGCAGCCTGGGACAGCGAGGGAGGCTTGGTGAAAAACTGTTTTTT.

This sequence joins TRBV27 and TRBJ2-7; possibly TRBD1 for D (5 bases). The V gene's germline CDR1 is MNHEY and CDR2 SMNVEV (reference sequence). The CDR3 is made up of 15 amino acids. V dropped 11 bases and J dropped 3 bases, with 23 bases sitting between them. The DNA for the CDR3 is TGTGCCGCCTCCCCCCGGACATCCCGGGTCTACGAGCAGTACTTC. Translated: CAASPRTSRVYEQYF.

The genes are TRBV5-1 and TRBJ1-5; maybe TRBD1 (5 bases). The germline V gene has CDR1 SGHRS and CDR2 YFSETQ. V lost 4 bases, J lost 0 bases, and 14 bases lay in between. The CDR3 is 16 amino acids. The DNA for the CDR3 is TGCGCCAGCAGCCCCGGGGGGACGGATAGCAATCAGCCCCAGCATTTT. This codes for CASSPGGTDSNQPQHF.

The chain joins TRBV30 to TRBJ1-3; D is unclear. The CDR3 consists of 16 residues. CDR1 and CDR2 (germline): GTSNPN, SVGIG (reference sequence). V was cut by 1 base and J by 6 bases, with 19 bases left in between. CDR3 region: CAWSDFEGREANTIYF. The CDR3 DNA reads as TGTGCCTGGAGTGATTTCGAGGGTAGGGAAGCAAACACCATATATTTT.

The chain couples TRBV25-1 to TRBJ1-1; no clear D. V lost 3 bases and J 0 bases, leaving 5 bases between the germline ends. The CDR3 is 13 amino acids. Looked up from germline, CDR1 is MGHDK and CDR2 is SYGVNS. This CDR3 reads CASSDNMNTEAFF. Here the CDR3 DNA reads TGTGCCAGCAGTGATAACATGAACACTGAAGCTTTCTTT. Based on the CDR3 plus reference TRBV25-1 and TRBJ1-1, the full variable domain is EADIYQTPRYLVIGTGKKITLECSQTMGHDKMYWYQQDPGMELHLIHYSYGVNSTEKGDLSSESTVSRIRTEHFPLTLESARPSHTSQYLCASSDNMNTEAFFGQGTRLTVV.

The V gene is TRBV5-1, the J gene TRBJ2-7; 12 bases fit TRBD1. This CDR3 spans 15 amino acids. The germline gives CDR1 SGHRS, CDR2 YFSETQ. The V gene end was trimmed by 4 bases and the J gene end by 6 bases; junction bases not matched to a gene: 8. DNA for the CDR3: TGCGCCAGCAGCCGGGAGGGACAGGGGGCGGGCGAGCAGTACTTC. Protein sequence: CASSREGQGAGEQYF.

The chain employs TRBV5-6 and TRBJ2-5; the D gene is possibly TRBD1 (7 bases). The germline CDR1 and CDR2 sequences are SGHDT and YYEEEE. Trimming took 0 bases from V and 3 from J, leaving 12 bases between them. There are 15 residues in the CDR3. The CDR3 here is CASSLGRGPKETQYF. CDR3 DNA sequence: TGTGCCAGCAGCTTGGGGAGGGGGCCCAAAGAGACCCAGTACTTC.

This clone has only one observation. V and J are TRBV27 and TRBJ2-5; no definite D call. The V gene lost 6 bases and the J gene lost 1 base, with 15 bases spanning the gap. Germline-derived CDR1 and CDR2 are MNHEY and SMNVEV (reference sequence). This CDR3 has 15 amino acids. For the CDR3, the DNA is TGTGCCAGCAGAGCCCCCGGGTTTCGCCAAGAGACCCAGTACTTC. Protein sequence: CASRAPGFRQETQYF.

The chain links TRBV5-1 to TRBJ2-3; perhaps TRBD2 as D (6 bases). The CDR3 has 14 residues. The germline gives CDR1 SGHRS, CDR2 YFSETQ. V was cut by 4 bases and J by 1 base, with 10 bases left in between. The CDR3 DNA reads TGCGCCAGCAGCACTGGGACTGGCACAGATACGCAGTATTTT. This encodes CASSTGTGTDTQYF. The entire variable domain, with the rest obtained from reference TRBV5-1 and TRBJ2-3, is as follows: KAGVTQTPRYLIKTRGQQVTLSCSPISGHRSVSWYQQTPGQGLQFLFEYFSETQRNKGNFPGRFSGRQFSNSRSEMNVSTLELGDSALYLCASSTGTGTDTQYFGPGTRLTVL.

The J gene is TRBJ2-7, the V gene TRBV4-1, with no clear D. The CDR3 has 14 amino acids. The germline V gene has CDR1 MGHRA and CDR2 YSYEKL. Trimming stripped 1 base from V and 2 bases from J, with 9 bases between. The CDR3 here is CASSQAPGTYEQYF. The CDR3 bases are TGCGCCAGCAGCCAAGCCCCTGGAACCTACGAGCAGTACTTC.

This chain uses TRBV5-5 with TRBJ2-2; weak D call: TRBD2 (5 bases). CDR3 length equals 17 residues. Trimming shortened V by 0 bases and J by 8 bases, and 20 bases separated the two germline ends. CDR1 is SGHKS, CDR2 YYEKEE, per germline (reference sequence). This CDR3 is CASSLESLAPELGELFF. The CDR3 bases are TGTGCCAGCAGCTTGGAGAGTTTAGCGCCGGAGCTGGGGGAGCTGTTTTTT.

This rearrangement joins TRBV5-1 to TRBJ1-1; possibly TRBD1 for D (5 bases). CDR1 is SGHRS, CDR2 YFSETQ, per germline. The CDR3 has 20 residues. Trimming stripped 4 bases from V and 6 bases from J, with 34 bases between. CDR3 protein: CASSETSARQGGFPAPEAFF. The CDR3 DNA reads TGCGCCAGCAGCGAGACCTCGGCCCGGCAGGGAGGCTTTCCTGCACCTGAAGCTTTCTTT.

CDR3 region: CASSLAGGAGETQYF. The CDR3 nucleotides read TGTGCCAGCAGCTTGGCTGGGGGGGCTGGAGAGACCCAGTACTTC. This chain links TRBV5-6 with TRBJ2-5, with a weak D call TRBD2 (7 bases). Trimming pared 0 bases from V and 4 bases from J, leaving 13 bases between. CDR1 and CDR2 from the germline V gene are SGHDT and YYEEEE. The CDR3 is 15 amino acids. Full variable domain (remainder filled in from reference TRBV5-6 and TRBJ2-5): DAGVTQSPTHLIKTRGQQVTLRCSPKSGHDTVSWYQQALGQGPQFIFQYYEEEERQRGNFPDRFSGHQFPNYSSELNVNALLLGDSALYLCASSLAGGAGETQYFGPGTRLLVL.